This TCR beta chain comes out of a study of PD-L1 blockade in urothelial cancer. Study information: Prior regimens of chemotherapy numbered 0 to 3 per patient. The median number of T cells present in blood samples was under 150,000. General study results and limits: TCR clonality was measured in pretreatment peripheral blood. Clonality below the median predicted better survival.

The CDR3 contains 23 residues. The repertoire was sequenced with immunoSEQ multiplex PCR; TCRdb's copy has only in-frame clones and lacks some. Here the sample spans around 68,000 clones, 80% to 90% being singletons. Time point reported: pretreatment peripheral blood. Details on this clone: Its antigen remains unidentified.

This chain connects TRBV21-1 to TRBJ2-7; the DNA was not used to check the table's D call, TRBD2. TRBV21-1 corresponds to a pseudogene. The source is a man aged 65 to 79 with urothelial cancer. The input for sequencing was PBMCs, taken around atezolizumab (anti-PD-L1) treatment. The CDR3 is CASSKEYRGSGRASLPESSGQYF. The CDR3 DNA is TGTGCCAGCAGCAAAGAGTATCGTGGTAGCGGGAGGGCCTCGTTGCCGGAATCCTCTGGGCAGTACTTC.